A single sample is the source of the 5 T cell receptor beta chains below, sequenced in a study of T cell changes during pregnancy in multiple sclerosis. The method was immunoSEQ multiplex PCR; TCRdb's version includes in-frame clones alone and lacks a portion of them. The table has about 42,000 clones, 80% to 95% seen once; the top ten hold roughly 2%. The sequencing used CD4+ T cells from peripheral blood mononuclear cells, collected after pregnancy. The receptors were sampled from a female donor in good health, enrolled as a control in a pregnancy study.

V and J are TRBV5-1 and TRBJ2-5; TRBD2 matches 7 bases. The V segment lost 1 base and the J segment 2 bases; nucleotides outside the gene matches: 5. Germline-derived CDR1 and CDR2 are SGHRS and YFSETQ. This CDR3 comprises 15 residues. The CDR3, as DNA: TGCGCCAGCAGCTTGCGCGGGAGCGGTCAAGAGACCCAGTACTTC. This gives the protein CASSLRGSGQETQYF. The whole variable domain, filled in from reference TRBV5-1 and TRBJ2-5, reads KAGVTQTPRYLIKTRGQQVTLSCSPISGHRSVSWYQQTPGQGLQFLFEYFSETQRNKGNFPGRFSGRQFSNSRSEMNVSTLELGDSALYLCASSLRGSGQETQYFGPGTRLLVL.

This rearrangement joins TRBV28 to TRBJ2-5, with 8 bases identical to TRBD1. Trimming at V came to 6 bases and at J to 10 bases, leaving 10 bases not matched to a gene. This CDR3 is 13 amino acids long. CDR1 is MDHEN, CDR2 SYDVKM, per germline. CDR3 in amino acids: CASSLTGGYDQYF. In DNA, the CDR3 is TGTGCCAGCAGCCTTACAGGGGGGTATGACCAGTACTTC.

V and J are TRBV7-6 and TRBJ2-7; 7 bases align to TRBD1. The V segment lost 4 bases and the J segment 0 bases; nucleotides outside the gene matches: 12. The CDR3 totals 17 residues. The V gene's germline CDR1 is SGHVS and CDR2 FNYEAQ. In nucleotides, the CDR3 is TGTGCCAGCAGCTCAAAGCCCGGACAGGCCTCCTCCTACGAGCAGTACTTC. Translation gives CASSSKPGQASSYEQYF. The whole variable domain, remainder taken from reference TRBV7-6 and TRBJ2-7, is GAGVSQSPRYKVTKRGQDVALRCDPISGHVSLYWYRQALGQGPEFLTYFNYEAQQDKSGLPNDRFSAERPEGSISTLTIQRTEQRDSAMYRCASSSKPGQASSYEQYFGPGTRLTVT.

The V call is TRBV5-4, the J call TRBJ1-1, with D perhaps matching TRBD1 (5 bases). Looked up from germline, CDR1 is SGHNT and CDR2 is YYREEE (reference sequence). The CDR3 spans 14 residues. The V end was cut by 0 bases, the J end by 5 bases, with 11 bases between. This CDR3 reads CASSLGGERTEAFF. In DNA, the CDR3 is TGTGCCAGCAGCTTGGGGGGGGAGAGGACTGAAGCTTTCTTT. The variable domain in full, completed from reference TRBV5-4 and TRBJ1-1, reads ETGVTQSPTHLIKTRGQQVTLRCSSQSGHNTVSWYQQALGQGPQFIFQYYREEENGRGNFPPRFSGLQFPNYSSELNVNALELDDSALYLCASSLGGERTEAFFGQGTRLTVV.

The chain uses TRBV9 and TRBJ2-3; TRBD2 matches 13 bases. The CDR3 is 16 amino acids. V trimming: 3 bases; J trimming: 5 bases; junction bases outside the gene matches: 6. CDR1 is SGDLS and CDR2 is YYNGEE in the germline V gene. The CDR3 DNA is TGTGCCAGCAGCGAGCTACTAGCGGGAGGGCGAGATACGCAGTATTTT. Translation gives CASSELLAGGRDTQYF. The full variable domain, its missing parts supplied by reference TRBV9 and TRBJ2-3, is DSGVTQTPKHLITATGQRVTLRCSPRSGDLSVYWYQQSLDQGLQFLIQYYNGEERAKGNILERFSAQQFPDLHSELNLSSLELGDSALYFCASSELLAGGRDTQYFGPGTRLTVL.